The rows below give T cell receptor beta chains drawn from one sample of a study of shared clonotypes between healthy human individuals. Clones were read by immunoSEQ multiplex PCR, and TCRdb kept only the in-frame ones, dropping some. Of about 470,000 clones in the sample, roughly 80% are singletons; the top ten hold 13%. The sequencing input was PBMCs. The receptors come from a woman in her thirties or forties in good health. Some clones in this sample may be carry-over from other donors' samples. The CDR3 runs from the conserved cysteine through the conserved F or W. D genes are given only for firm matches. Clone size, where shown, is once, few, many, or a class for clones that have expanded.

v_gene: TRBV25-1
d_gene: TRBD1
abundance: NA
j_gene: TRBJ1-5
CDR3nt: TGTGCCAGCAGTTCAGGGACAGGGATCTATAGCAATCAGCCCCAGCATTTT
CDR3aa: CASSSGTGIYSNQPQHF

v_gene: TRBV18
d_gene: NA
abundance: NA
j_gene: TRBJ2-2
CDR3nt: TGTGCCAGCTCACCACTAACTAGCCCTCTGAACACCGGGGAGCTGTTTTTT
CDR3aa: CASSPLTSPLNTGELFF

v_gene: TRBV5-4
d_gene: NA
abundance: NA
j_gene: TRBJ2-5
CDR3nt: TGTGCCAGCAGCTTGCGGTCACGAGGGGACGAGACCCAGTACTTC
CDR3aa: CASSLRSRGDETQYF

v_gene: TRBV5-5
d_gene: NA
abundance: once
j_gene: TRBJ2-5
CDR3nt: TGTGCCAGCAACCCCCTGGAGGGGGTCCGGGAGACCCAGTACTTC
CDR3aa: CASNPLEGVRETQYF

v_gene: TRBV6-5
d_gene: NA
abundance: NA
j_gene: TRBJ2-1
CDR3nt: TGTGCCAGCGGTCAAGTTGGTGAGCAGTTCTTC
CDR3aa: CASGQVGEQFF

v_gene: TRBV7-2
d_gene: NA
abundance: NA
j_gene: TRBJ2-2
CDR3nt: TGTGCCAGCAGCTTAATGCGTCCAACTAACACCGGGGAGCTGTTTTTT
CDR3aa: CASSLMRPTNTGELFF

v_gene: TRBV20-1
d_gene: NA
abundance: NA
j_gene: TRBJ1-1
CDR3nt: TGCAGTGCTACCCGGGTAGCTGAAGCTTTCTTT
CDR3aa: CSATRVAEAFF

v_gene: TRBV2
d_gene: TRBD1
abundance: NA
j_gene: TRBJ1-5
CDR3nt: TGTGCCAGCAGTGCCGGGACAGGGCTTCAGCCCCAGCATTTT
CDR3aa: CASSAGTGLQPQHF

v_gene: TRBV12-2
d_gene: NA
abundance: NA
j_gene: TRBJ2-5
CDR3nt: TGTGCAAGTCGCTTCCCATCGGGAGTCCGGGAGACCCAGTACTTC
CDR3aa: CASRFPSGVRETQYF

v_gene: TRBV15
d_gene: NA
abundance: NA
j_gene: TRBJ2-7
CDR3nt: TGTGCCACCAGCAGAGGTAGCGGCTACGAGCAGTACTTC
CDR3aa: CATSRGSGYEQYF

v_gene: TRBV11-2
d_gene: NA
abundance: NA
j_gene: TRBJ2-7
CDR3nt: TGTGCCAGCAGCTTAGACGGTAACTCCTACGAGCAGTACTTC
CDR3aa: CASSLDGNSYEQYF

v_gene: TRBV11-3
d_gene: TRBD2
abundance: NA
j_gene: TRBJ2-5
CDR3nt: TGTGCCAGCAGCCCCCCGGGAGGGGAAGAGACCCAGTACTTC
CDR3aa: CASSPPGGEETQYF

v_gene: TRBV15
d_gene: NA
abundance: few
j_gene: TRBJ1-2
CDR3nt: TGTGCCACCAGCACGAGGACAGCCCCGGAGATGGGCTACACCTTC
CDR3aa: CATSTRTAPEMGYTF

v_gene: TRBV5-1
d_gene: NA
abundance: few
j_gene: TRBJ1-1
CDR3nt: TGCGCCAGCAGCTTTGACAGCAACACTGAAGCTTTCTTT
CDR3aa: CASSFDSNTEAFF

v_gene: TRBV14
d_gene: TRBD1
abundance: NA
j_gene: TRBJ1-2
CDR3nt: TGTGCCAGCAGCAGACGACAGGGCAGCTATGGCTACACCTTC
CDR3aa: CASSRRQGSYGYTF

v_gene: TRBV10-3
d_gene: TRBD1
abundance: NA
j_gene: TRBJ1-1
CDR3nt: TGTGCCATCAGTGGGACAGGGGAGCTCACTGAAGCTTTCTTT
CDR3aa: CAISGTGELTEAFF

v_gene: TRBV29-1
d_gene: NA
abundance: NA
j_gene: TRBJ2-7
CDR3nt: TGCGGCGTTGTCTGGGGGCCTGCAGGGGAGCGGTACTTC
CDR3aa: CGVVWGPAGERYF

v_gene: TRBV30
d_gene: NA
abundance: few
j_gene: TRBJ1-4
CDR3nt: TGTGCCTGGAGTGTAGTAGCCAATGAAAAACTGTTTTTT
CDR3aa: CAWSVVANEKLFF

v_gene: TRBV5-6
d_gene: NA
abundance: NA
j_gene: TRBJ2-7
CDR3nt: TGTGCCAGCAGCTTGCGGGGCGAAGGGTACGAGCAGTACTTC
CDR3aa: CASSLRGEGYEQYF

v_gene: TRBV2
d_gene: NA
abundance: NA
j_gene: TRBJ2-5
CDR3nt: TGTGCCAGCAAGGCTAGCAGACAAGAGACCCAGTACTTC
CDR3aa: CASKASRQETQYF

v_gene: TRBV27
d_gene: TRBD1
abundance: NA
j_gene: TRBJ2-7
CDR3nt: TGTGCCAGCAGGCTAGGGCGGGACAGGGGATCGCACGAGCAGTACTTC
CDR3aa: CASRLGRDRGSHEQYF

v_gene: TRBV19
d_gene: NA
abundance: NA
j_gene: TRBJ1-3
CDR3nt: TGTGCCAGTAGTACCCAAACGGACCCTGGAAACACCATATATTTT
CDR3aa: CASSTQTDPGNTIYF

v_gene: TRBV4-1
d_gene: NA
abundance: NA
j_gene: TRBJ2-7
CDR3nt: TGCGCCAGCAGCCAAGAGGAGACCTCCTACGAGCAGTACTTC
CDR3aa: CASSQEETSYEQYF

v_gene: TRBV11-2
d_gene: NA
abundance: few
j_gene: TRBJ1-4
CDR3nt: TGTGCCAGCAGCTCTTACGACGTAGATGGTAATGAAAAACTGTTTTTT
CDR3aa: CASSSYDVDGNEKLFF

v_gene: TRBV7-8
d_gene: NA
abundance: NA
j_gene: TRBJ1-2
CDR3nt: TGTGCCAGCAGCCGTTCCGGGGGCGGCTACACCTTC
CDR3aa: CASSRSGGGYTF

v_gene: TRBV7-9
d_gene: NA
abundance: NA
j_gene: TRBJ2-7
CDR3nt: TGTGCCAGCAGCTTGGGGCTATCTTACTCCTACGAGCAGTACTTC
CDR3aa: CASSLGLSYSYEQYF

v_gene: TRBV7-8
d_gene: NA
abundance: NA
j_gene: TRBJ1-4
CDR3nt: TGTGCCAGCAGCTTAGATCGCGGGGGGCGGGAAAAACTGTTTTTT
CDR3aa: CASSLDRGGREKLFF